This T cell receptor beta chain was identified during a study of T-cell reconstitution after alpha-beta-depleted transplantation in children. Whole-study findings and limits: Recipient T cells and thymic progenitors that survived gave rise to the high TCRbeta diversity observed at day 60 in some patients. From newly produced T cells came most of the T-cell counts and diversity one year after transplant. Several hundred expanded graft clones reportedly gave rise to the alpha-beta T cells present about two months after transplant.

The length of the CDR3 is 15 residues. Germline values: CDR1 SGHTA, CDR2 FQGNSA. The V gene lost 3 bases and the J gene lost 1 base, with 12 bases spanning the gap. Library preparation (for TCRbeta) was performed with unique molecular identifiers. Each CDR3 protein is one row after TCRdb ran MiXCR on the PCR reads. Of about 420,000 distinct CDR3 sequences listed, roughly 16% are singletons. This clonotype was detected a few times. What it binds is not known. The chain combines TRBV7-2 with TRBJ1-1; the D gene is possibly TRBD1 (6 bases). The sample here was PBMCs, mostly from graft donor cells, taken 360 days after TCRalphabeta/CD19-depleted stem cell transplant. This clonotype was sampled from a boy under three years old who had a stem cell transplant for Wiskott-Aldrich syndrome, so the T cells may come from the graft donor. The CDR3 DNA is TGTGCCAGCAGCTTCGACAGGTTTCGGAACACTGAAGCTTTCTTT. Protein: CASSFDRFRNTEAFF.